This TCR beta chain was identified in a study of cytomegalovirus exposure and HLA in healthy donors. The PCR employed 60 Vbeta primers together with 13 Jbeta primers. Clones were sequenced by immunoSEQ multiplex PCR, and TCRdb holds only the in-frame ones, with some missing. The sample shows around 170,000 clones, around 80% of them seen only once. CDR3 length: 13 amino acids. Per germline, CDR1 SGDLS and CDR2 YYNGEE. V shed 0 bases and J shed 5 bases, with 8 bases lying between them. The TCR originated in a young woman in good health and CMV-seronegative. Source material: PBMCs. The chain combines TRBV9 with TRBJ1-2; D is ambiguous. CDR3: CASSVDAGYGYTF. The CDR3 coding sequence is TGTGCCAGCAGCGTAGATGCCGGTTATGGCTACACCTTC. Based on the CDR3 plus reference TRBV9 and TRBJ1-2, the full variable domain is DSGVTQTPKHLITATGQRVTLRCSPRSGDLSVYWYQQSLDQGLQFLIQYYNGEERAKGNILERFSAQQFPDLHSELNLSSLELGDSALYFCASSVDAGYGYTFGSGTRLTVV.